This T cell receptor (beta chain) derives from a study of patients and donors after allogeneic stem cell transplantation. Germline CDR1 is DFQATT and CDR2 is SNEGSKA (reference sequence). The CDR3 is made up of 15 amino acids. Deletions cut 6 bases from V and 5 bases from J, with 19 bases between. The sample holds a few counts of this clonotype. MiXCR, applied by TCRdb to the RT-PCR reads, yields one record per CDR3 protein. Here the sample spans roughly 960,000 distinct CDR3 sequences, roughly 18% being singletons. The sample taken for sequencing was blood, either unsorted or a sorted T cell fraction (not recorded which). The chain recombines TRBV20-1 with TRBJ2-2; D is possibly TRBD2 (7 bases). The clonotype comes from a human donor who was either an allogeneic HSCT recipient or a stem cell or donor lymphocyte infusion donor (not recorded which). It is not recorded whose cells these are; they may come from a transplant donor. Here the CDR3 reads CSAPAPRGGTGELFF. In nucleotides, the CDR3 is TGCAGTGCCCCCGCCCCCAGGGGAGGGACCGGGGAGCTGTTTTTT.